A single sample gave rise to the 10 T cell receptor beta chains below, sequenced in a study of blood T cell repertoires in COVID-19. The data were produced by immunoSEQ multiplex PCR, yet TCRdb's version contains in-frame clones alone and is incomplete. The sample includes tens of thousands of clones, roughly nine tenths seen only once; the top ten take approximately 2.9%. The sample comprised peripheral blood. The receptor source for this set is a woman aged 45-59 years with active or convalescent COVID-19.

V and J are TRBV6-4 and TRBJ1-5; D possibly corresponds to TRBD1 (5 bases). This CDR3 spans 15 amino acids. The germline V gene has CDR1 MRHNA and CDR2 SNTAGT. V lost 6 bases to trimming and J lost 5 bases, with 17 bases between them. The DNA of the CDR3 is TGTGCCAGCAGACGGAATTGGGGGGACGATCAGCCCCAGCATTTT. Translated: CASRRNWGDDQPQHF.

The chain is built from TRBV5-1 and TRBJ2-5; 7 bases match TRBD1. The CDR3 consists of 14 residues. After removal of 3 bases from V and 4 bases from J, the junction contained 6 bases not matched to a gene. Germline V lookup: CDR1 SGHRS, CDR2 YFSETQ. Here the CDR3 DNA reads TGCGCCAGCAGCTCCTCGACAGGGACAGAGACCCAGTACTTC. It is translated as CASSSSTGTETQYF.

The chain carries TRBV27 and TRBJ1-2; D not resolved. The germline gives CDR1 MNHEY, CDR2 SMNVEV (reference sequence). The CDR3 contains 14 residues. V was cut by 5 bases and J by 8 bases, with 18 bases left in between. The CDR3 loop reads CASSPSGNGGGYTF. For the CDR3, the DNA is TGTGCCAGCAGTCCATCCGGGAACGGTGGGGGCTACACCTTC.

This clone appeared once. The chain carries TRBV6-6 and TRBJ1-4, with a possible D match to TRBD1 (5 bases). CDR1 is MNHNY, CDR2 SVGAGI, per germline (reference sequence). Trimming took off 2 bases at V and 5 bases at J, with 12 bases between the two ends. This CDR3 is 15 amino acids long. The DNA of the CDR3 is TGTGCCAGCAGTTACCCCAACCGGGGGAATGAAAAACTGTTTTTT. This codes for CASSYPNRGNEKLFF.

The chain recombines TRBV5-1 with TRBJ2-1, with 7 bases that match TRBD2. The CDR3 covers 15 residues. J was trimmed by 3 bases and V by 2 bases; bases with no gene match: 5. Germline CDR1 and CDR2: SGHRS and YFSETQ. CDR3 loop: CASSFDGGDYNEQFF. The CDR3 DNA sequence: TGCGCCAGCAGCTTCGATGGGGGGGACTACAATGAGCAGTTCTTC.

The table lists this clone with a count of one. The chain joins TRBV2 to TRBJ1-1, with D possibly TRBD1 on 6 matching bases. The CDR3 runs 15 residues. V dropped 11 bases and J dropped 0 bases, with 19 bases sitting between them. Germline V gene lookup returns CDR1 SNHLY and CDR2 FYNNEI. Here the CDR3 reads CAAPPGEGLNTEAFF. Written as DNA, the CDR3 is TGTGCCGCGCCCCCAGGGGAGGGCCTGAACACTGAAGCTTTCTTT. Complete variable domain (other parts from reference TRBV2 and TRBJ1-1): EPEVTQTPSHQVTQMGQEVILRCVPISNHLYFYWYRQILGQKVEFLVSFYNNEISEKSEIFDDQFSVERPDGSNFTLKIRSTKLEDSAMYFCAAPPGEGLNTEAFFGQGTRLTVV.

The chain uses TRBV30 and TRBJ2-1; TRBD2 matches at 10 bases. Germline V lookup: CDR1 GTSNPN, CDR2 SVGIG (reference sequence). J gave up 5 bases and V 6 bases, and 7 bases lay outside the gene matches. The CDR3 spans 14 residues. This CDR3 reads CACAPGLANNEQFF. CDR3 DNA sequence: TGTGCCTGCGCCCCGGGACTAGCGAACAATGAGCAGTTCTTC. The entire variable domain, with the rest obtained from reference TRBV30 and TRBJ2-1, is as follows: SQTIHQWPATLVQPVGSPLSLECTVEGTSNPNLYWYRQAAGRGLQLLFYSVGIGQISSEVPQNLSASRPQDRQFILSSKKLLLSDSGFYLCACAPGLANNEQFFGPGTRLTVL.

J is TRBJ1-2 and V is TRBV30, with D possibly TRBD1 on 5 matching bases. Germline CDR1 reads GTSNPN; CDR2 reads SVGIG (reference sequence). The germline V and J ends were trimmed by 4 bases and 4 bases, with 16 bases remaining between them. The CDR3 totals 14 residues. The CDR3 DNA sequence: TGTGCCTGGAACATATGGGGCGGAACCTATGGCTACACCTTC. Translated, it gives CAWNIWGGTYGYTF.

The rearrangement joins TRBV3-1 (or the pseudogene TRBV3-2) to TRBJ1-1; 9 bases line up with TRBD1. CDR1 and CDR2 from the germline V gene are LGHDT and YNNKEL (reference sequence). CDR3 size: 15 residues. V was clipped by 1 base and J by 11 bases; unmatched bases: 11. DNA of the CDR3: TGTGCCAGCAGCCAAGCAGGGGGGACAGGGCTTGGTGCTTTCTTT. Its translation: CASSQAGGTGLGAFF.

The V call is TRBV6-5, the J call TRBJ1-2; D is undetermined. Germline-derived CDR1 and CDR2 are MNHEY and SVGAGI. The CDR3 has 12 residues. With 6 bases removed from V and 5 bases from J, the gap between germline ends came to 10 bases. CDR3: CASSQTWYGYTF. CDR3 nucleotide sequence: TGTGCCAGCAGCCAGACTTGGTATGGCTACACCTTC.